The clone carrying this T cell receptor beta chain was picked up one time. The CDR3 totals 14 residues. Germline CDR1 LNHDA, CDR2 SQIVND (reference sequence). V lost 3 bases, J lost 5 bases, and 13 bases lay in between. The entry originates in a study of blood T cell repertoires in COVID-19. Study context: COVID-19 samples from acute and convalescent phases originated in the United States, Italy and Spain.

Original handling: Amplified reference gene primers provided the basis for estimating nucleated cell counts. Clones were sequenced by immunoSEQ multiplex PCR, and TCRdb holds only the in-frame ones, with some missing. That table furnishes V, J and clone size, whereas the DNA furnished D and trimming. The data contain under 150,000 clones, roughly 85% of them singletons. The chain employs TRBV19 and TRBJ2-5; a possible D gene is TRBD2 (5 bases). Sequenced input: peripheral blood. The sequence was obtained from a man aged 60 to 69 with acute or convalescent COVID-19. CDR3 in amino acids: CASSIGTTGETQYF. The CDR3 DNA is TGTGCCAGTAGTATTGGAACAACGGGGGAGACCCAGTACTTC.